Sequencing of this T cell receptor beta chain was carried out in a study of cytomegalovirus exposure and HLA in healthy donors. This PCR relied on a set of 60 Vbeta primers and 13 Jbeta primers. Original analysis: About 11 million of the about 80 million unique TCR beta chains counted in a later analysis were shared. The assay was immunoSEQ multiplex PCR, and TCRdb's table has in-frame clones only and misses some. V and J calls plus clone size are reproduced from that table; the DNA served to infer D and trimming. The data show about 120,000 clones, roughly 80% seen once. These donors counted as nominally healthy when sampled, but unrecorded immune exposures were likely. Study-level findings and limits: In a later analysis, TCR beta V- and J-gene trimming was associated with a missense DCLRE1C variant.

As regards this clone: Its antigen remains unidentified.

The CDR3 is made up of 17 amino acids. The germline CDR1 and CDR2 sequences are SGDLS and YYNGEE. The J segment lost 0 bases and the V segment lost 3 bases, leaving 7 bases of the junction unmatched. V is TRBV9 and J is TRBJ2-1; 9 bases are a match to TRBD2. The TCR comes from a female donor in good health and CMV-seropositive. The specimen was PBMCs. As DNA, the CDR3 is TGTGCCAGCAGCGCAGGCGGGGGGGGGAGCTCCTACAATGAGCAGTTCTTC. Encoded protein: CASSAGGGGSSYNEQFF.